The 29 T cell receptor beta chains in this list originate from one sample, sequenced in a study of CD8+ T cells in alopecia areata (dated by TCRdb to 2016 to 2018). This specimen's time point label, per the study, means: less than five weeks on oral tofacitinib. The treatment or condition label on this specimen signifies: oral pan-JAK inhibitor, 5-10 mg twice daily. Receptors were amplified or captured by the immunoSEQ multiplex PCR assay. For TCR sequencing, RNA was extracted from every sample and reverse transcribed into cDNA to serve as template. Drawn from immuneACCESS, this table holds only the in-frame rearrangements with V and J called that TCRdb kept. Clones are partly lost; checked studies trace under half to an unresolved V gene and leave the rest unexplained. For this sample there are about 200,000 clones; over 60% appear just once. The ten most abundant clones make up around 4% of the sample.

The specimen was CD4+ T cells sorted from blood, collected at week 4, from a patient treated with tofacitinib. The receptor source for this set is a human donor with alopecia areata.

Points on this clone: The junction differs from germline at one of its ends, possibly a read error. The chain joins TRBV7-7 to TRBJ2-2; D may be TRBD2 (6 bases). CDR3 length: 15 amino acids. Germline assignment: CDR1 SSHAT and CDR2 FNYEAQ (reference sequence). The DNA for the CDR3 is TGTGCTAGCAGCTTAGCGGATAGCTCTACCGGGGAGCTGTTTTTT. Translated: CASSLADSSTGELFF.

The CDR3 loop is CASSLSELGTQYF. The CDR3 nucleotides are TGTGCCAGCAGTTTATCCGAGTTAGGGACCCAGTACTTC. The V gene is TRBV27, the J gene TRBJ2-5; D ambiguous. This CDR3 contains 13 residues. Trimming left V 0 bases short and J 7 bases short, with 9 bases between. Per the germline V gene, CDR1 is MNHEY and CDR2 is SMNVEV (reference sequence).

This clone was observed at least ten times. The chain is built from TRBV4-1 and TRBJ2-1; 9 bases line up with TRBD1. Trimming cost V 1 base and J 6 bases; bases outside gene matches: 7. Germline lookup yields CDR1 MGHRA and CDR2 YSYEKL. This CDR3 has 16 residues. The CDR3 DNA is TGCGCCAGCAGCCAAGGCCCGGGACAGGGTCGCAATGAGCAGTTCTTC. Translated: CASSQGPGQGRNEQFF.

V is TRBV30 and J is TRBJ2-7; 7 bases fit TRBD1. CDR3 length: 12 amino acids. Germline CDR1 and CDR2: GTSNPN and SVGIG (reference sequence). Germline trimming cut 3 bases from V and 5 bases from J; bases unmatched to any gene: 4. For the CDR3, the DNA is TGTGCCTGGAGGGAACAGGGGAACGAGCAGTACTTC. Protein: CAWREQGNEQYF.

The V gene is TRBV5-6, the J gene TRBJ2-5; tentatively, D is TRBD1 or TRBD2 (5 bases each). Germline values: CDR1 SGHDT, CDR2 YYEEEE. The CDR3 has 15 residues. The germline V and J ends were trimmed by 3 bases and 0 bases, with 12 bases remaining between them. The CDR3 DNA is TGTGCCAGCAGCTCCTCGGGACCGTACCAAGAGACCCAGTACTTC. This codes for CASSSSGPYQETQYF.

This chain uses TRBV10-3 with TRBJ2-1; TRBD2 aligns across 9 bases. This CDR3 region has 16 residues. Germline values: CDR1 ENHRY, CDR2 SYGVKD. Trimming cost V 0 bases and J 10 bases; bases outside gene matches: 10. CDR3 protein: CAISESGRGGFGEQFF. CDR3 coding DNA: TGTGCCATCAGTGAGTCAGGGCGGGGGGGCTTCGGAGAGCAGTTCTTC.

The chain employs TRBV4-3 and TRBJ1-2; 9 bases match TRBD1. This CDR3 has 15 residues. The trim removed 0 bases at V and 8 bases at J, leaving 7 bases unmatched. The germline CDR1 and CDR2 sequences are LGHNA and YSLEER. This chain's CDR3 is CASSQEYRGQGGYTF. The CDR3 nucleotides are TGCGCCAGCAGCCAAGAGTACAGGGGGCAGGGCGGCTACACCTTC.

The V and J genes are TRBV5-1 and TRBJ2-6; D unclear. The CDR3 has 14 amino acids. Germline V gene data show CDR1 as SGHRS and CDR2 as YFSETQ. The V gene lost 0 bases and the J gene lost 15 bases, with 16 bases spanning the gap. CDR3 residues: CASSLDLRWADLTF. In DNA form, the CDR3 reads TGCGCCAGCAGCTTGGATCTTAGGTGGGCAGACCTGACTTTC.

This clone was detected once. Other nucleotide sequences in the sample specify the same CDR3. This chain connects TRBV10-3 to TRBJ2-5; 8 nucleotides match TRBD2. CDR1 ENHRY and CDR2 SYGVKD come from the germline V gene. CDR3 length equals 13 residues. V gave up 5 bases and J gave up 3 bases; unmatched junction bases: 2. The CDR3 reads CAISLAGEETQYF. CDR3 nucleotides: TGTGCCATCAGTCTAGCGGGTGAAGAGACCCAGTACTTC.

The V gene is TRBV18, the J gene TRBJ2-7; D possibly corresponds to TRBD1 (6 bases). The germline V and J ends were trimmed by 3 bases and 5 bases, with 17 bases remaining between them. This CDR3 spans 15 amino acids. Germline CDR1 reads KGHSH; CDR2 reads LQKENI. The CDR3: CASSPQGTRADEQYF. CDR3 DNA: TGTGCCAGCTCACCCCAAGGGACACGGGCCGACGAGCAGTACTTC.

This clone was observed a handful of times. The V and J genes are TRBV11-2 and TRBJ1-2, with a possible D match to TRBD1 (6 bases). Trimming removed 5 bases from V and 3 bases from J, with 16 bases in between. This CDR3 region has 15 residues. Germline assignment: CDR1 SGHAT and CDR2 FQNNGV. The CDR3 is CASSPGVGNYYGYTF. CDR3 in DNA: TGTGCCAGCAGCCCAGGGGTAGGGAACTACTATGGCTACACCTTC.

The chain recombines TRBV14 with TRBJ1-1; a possible D gene is TRBD1 (5 bases). Germline lookup yields CDR1 SGHDN and CDR2 FVKESK. The V end was cut by 2 bases, the J end by 5 bases, with 15 bases between. There are 15 residues in the CDR3. As DNA, the CDR3 is TGTGCCAGCAGCCAAAGAATGCAGGGTCGGACTGAAGCTTTCTTT. It specifies CASSQRMQGRTEAFF.

V and J are TRBV9 and TRBJ2-7, with 8 bases identical to TRBD1. The CDR3 covers 14 residues. After removal of 2 bases from V and 6 bases from J, the junction contained 7 bases not matched to a gene. The germline CDR1 and CDR2 sequences are SGDLS and YYNGEE. The CDR3 DNA sequence: TGTGCCAGCAGCGTGGGATCAACAGGGGGCGAGCAGTACTTC. Amino acid sequence: CASSVGSTGGEQYF.

The gene calls are TRBV25-1 and TRBJ1-3, with TRBD1 identical over 7 bases. V lost 4 bases, J lost 8 bases, and 14 bases stayed unmatched. Germline V gives CDR1 MGHDK, CDR2 SYGVNS. This CDR3 has 16 residues. For the CDR3, the DNA is TGTGCCAGCAGTGCCTATCATCAGGGGGTTAGGGACACCATATATTTT. It specifies CASSAYHQGVRDTIYF. The full variable domain, its missing parts supplied by reference TRBV25-1 and TRBJ1-3, is EADIYQTPRYLVIGTGKKITLECSQTMGHDKMYWYQQDPGMELHLIHYSYGVNSTEKGDLSSESTVSRIRTEHFPLTLESARPSHTSQYLCASSAYHQGVRDTIYFGEGSWLTVV.

The sample holds a few counts of this clone. The gene calls are TRBV30 and TRBJ2-2; D possibly corresponds to TRBD1 (5 bases). CDR1 and CDR2 (germline): GTSNPN, SVGIG (reference sequence). Trimming took off 1 base at V and 4 bases at J, with 13 bases between the two ends. The CDR3 has 15 amino acids. The CDR3 coding sequence is TGTGCCTGGAGTGGCGGCAGGGTGGGCACCGGGGAGCTGTTTTTT. Translated, it gives CAWSGGRVGTGELFF.

V usage is TRBV4-2 and J usage is TRBJ2-3; perhaps TRBD2 as D (6 bases). This CDR3 is built from 14 residues. V shed 0 bases and J shed 4 bases, with 8 bases lying between them. CDR1 LGHNA and CDR2 YNFKEQ come from the germline V gene. The CDR3 DNA reads as TGTGCCAGCAGCCAAGACGCTAGCGCAGATACGCAGTATTTT. Translating gives CASSQDASADTQYF.

This clone was detected only a few times. CDR3 region: CAIARDSYGYTF. CDR3 nucleotide sequence: TGTGCCATCGCCCGGGACAGCTATGGCTACACCTTC. V usage is TRBV10-3 and J usage is TRBJ1-2; TRBD1 agrees at 7 bases. CDR1 and CDR2 (germline): ENHRY, SYGVKD. With 8 bases clipped from V and 4 bases from J, the junction kept 4 bases outside the gene matches. This CDR3 comprises 12 residues.

This clone was detected only a few times. The V gene is TRBV30, the J gene TRBJ1-6; TRBD1 aligns across 10 bases. Germline values: CDR1 GTSNPN, CDR2 SVGIG (reference sequence). This CDR3 is built from 14 residues. V dropped 8 bases and J dropped 7; count of bases not matched to a gene: 8. DNA for the CDR3: TGTGCCGGGACAGGGGTCTTCAGAAATTCACCCCTCCACTTT. As protein: CAGTGVFRNSPLHF.

The V call is TRBV30, the J call TRBJ1-2, with D hard to call. There are 11 residues in the CDR3. CDR1 GTSNPN and CDR2 SVGIG come from the germline V gene (reference sequence). V dropped 3 bases and J dropped 4 bases, with 6 bases sitting between them. CDR3 nucleotide sequence: TGTGCCTGGAGCCCTGGCTATGGCTACACCTTC. It specifies CAWSPGYGYTF. Variable domain in full (rest from reference TRBV30 and TRBJ1-2): SQTIHQWPATLVQPVGSPLSLECTVEGTSNPNLYWYRQAAGRGLQLLFYSVGIGQISSEVPQNLSASRPQDRQFILSSKKLLLSDSGFYLCAWSPGYGYTFGSGTRLTVV.

The chain uses TRBV29-1 and TRBJ2-3, with D possibly matching TRBD1 (6 bases). Per the germline V gene, CDR1 is SQVTM and CDR2 is ANQGSEA. The CDR3 totals 13 residues. Trimming stripped 6 bases from V and 0 bases from J, with 10 bases between. The CDR3 sequence: CSVGDRSTDTQYF. CDR3 coding DNA: TGCAGCGTCGGAGACAGGAGCACAGATACGCAGTATTTT.

This clone was picked up one time. The V call is TRBV7-9, the J call TRBJ1-4; 7 bases line up with TRBD1. J lost 7 bases, V lost 5 bases, and 1 base had no gene match. CDR1 SEHNR and CDR2 FQNEAQ come from the germline V gene (reference sequence). This CDR3 contains 12 residues. The CDR3 reads CASSGDSEKLFF. The CDR3 nucleotides are TGTGCCAGCAGCGGGGACAGTGAAAAACTGTTTTTT. The full variable domain, completed using reference TRBV7-9 and TRBJ1-4, is DTGVSQNPRHKITKRGQNVTFRCDPISEHNRLYWYRQTLGQGPEFLTYFQNEAQLEKSRLLSDRFSAERPKGSFSTLEIQRTEQGDSAMYLCASSGDSEKLFFGSGTQLSVL.

This clone has only a few counts. V gene TRBV5-6 combines with J gene TRBJ1-6; weak D call: TRBD1 (5 bases). Germline V lookup: CDR1 SGHDT, CDR2 YYEEEE. The CDR3 loop spans 14 amino acids. V was shortened by 0 bases and J by 8 bases, with 9 bases between the two germline ends. As DNA, the CDR3 is TGTGCCAGCAGCTTGGTCAGGGAGGATTCACCCCTCCACTTT. It encodes CASSLVREDSPLHF.

The J gene is TRBJ1-2, the V gene TRBV29-1, with D unresolved. CDR1 is SQVTM, CDR2 ANQGSEA, per germline. Trimming removed 2 bases from V and 0 bases from J, with 10 bases in between. The CDR3 runs to 14 residues. CDR3 residues: CSVEQESTNYGYTF. The CDR3, as DNA: TGCAGCGTTGAACAGGAGTCGACTAACTATGGCTACACCTTC. Looking up the rest from reference TRBV29-1 and TRBJ1-2 gives the full variable domain: SAVISQKPSRDICQRGTSLTIQCQVDSQVTMMFWYRQQPGQSLTLIATANQGSEATYESGFVIDKFPISRPNLTFSTLTVSNMSPEDSSIYLCSVEQESTNYGYTFGSGTRLTVV.

This clone was observed a few times. The chain carries TRBV29-1 and TRBJ1-2; tentative D call: TRBD1 (5 bases). Between the trimmed V and J ends, which lost 7 bases and 0 bases, there was a span of 9 bases. CDR3 length equals 12 residues. The germline V gene encodes CDR1 SQVTM and CDR2 ANQGSEA. CDR3 coding DNA: TGCAGCGCCGACAGTGCTAACTATGGCTACACCTTC. This translates into CSADSANYGYTF.

The chain recombines TRBV19 with TRBJ2-1; the D gene is possibly TRBD1 (6 bases). The CDR3 covers 14 residues. Germline assignment: CDR1 LNHDA and CDR2 SQIVND (reference sequence). Deletions cut 7 bases from V and 0 bases from J, with 10 bases between. CDR3 in amino acids: CASTTGSSYNEQFF. The CDR3, as DNA: TGTGCCAGTACTACAGGGAGCTCCTACAATGAGCAGTTCTTC.

This clone was seen just once. This chain uses TRBV2 with TRBJ2-1; the D gene is possibly TRBD2 (7 bases). Germline values: CDR1 SNHLY, CDR2 FYNNEI. With 8 bases removed from V and 6 bases from J, the gap between germline ends came to 11 bases. The CDR3 extends over 12 amino acids. For the CDR3, the DNA is TGTGCCAGCGCGAGGGGGGGCAATGAGCAGTTCTTC. Translation gives CASARGGNEQFF.

The V and J genes are TRBV7-8 and TRBJ1-1; possibly TRBD1 for D (5 bases). With 1 base removed from V and 5 bases from J, the gap between germline ends came to 8 bases. CDR3 length: 13 amino acids. Germline V gene lookup returns CDR1 SGHVS and CDR2 FQNEAQ. CDR3 nucleotides: TGTGCCAGCAGCTTAGTTCAGGGTACTGAAGCTTTCTTT. This translates into CASSLVQGTEAFF.

The CDR3 nucleotides are TGTGCCTCGGCGGGGAGTGAAAAACTGTTTTTT. Protein: CASAGSEKLFF. V and J are TRBV30 and TRBJ1-4; D gene uncertain. This CDR3 is 11 amino acids long. Germline CDR1 is GTSNPN and CDR2 is SVGIG (reference sequence). Trimming took off 7 bases at V and 7 bases at J, with 10 bases between the two ends.

The chain combines TRBV28 with TRBJ2-1; TRBD1 matches at 9 bases. There are 15 residues in the CDR3. Germline lookup yields CDR1 MDHEN and CDR2 SYDVKM. With V trimmed by 3 bases and J by 3 bases, 3 bases remained unmatched. The CDR3 DNA sequence: TGTGCCAGCAGTTTTACAGGGGGCTACTACAATGAGCAGTTCTTC. Protein product: CASSFTGGYYNEQFF.